Below, 19 T cell receptor beta chains from the same sample are listed, as sequenced in a study of beta chain features in type 1 diabetes. Overall study results and limits: In all four CD4+ subsets, TCRB CDR3 length was significantly, moderately reduced in type 1 diabetes.

No antigen has been assigned to these receptors. What was sequenced were expressed TCRB transcripts, since all of the isolated RNA had been reverse transcribed. Method: immunoSEQ multiplex PCR; TCRdb's copy keeps in-frame clones and lacks some. Counted here are fewer than 30,000 clones, roughly three fifths occurring once; the ten biggest clones make up over 1.2%. The specimen sequenced was Tregs from blood. These receptor sequences come from a woman younger than 35 with type 1 diabetes.

This clone showed up just once. This chain joins TRBV5-1 and TRBJ2-7; 10 bases line up with TRBD1. Germline V gene data show CDR1 as SGHRS and CDR2 as YFSETQ. Unmatched junction bases numbered 6, after V lost 5 bases and J lost 1 base. CDR3 length: 15 residues. This CDR3 reads CASRTGGKLSYEQYF. The CDR3, as DNA: TGCGCCAGCAGGACAGGGGGCAAGCTTTCCTACGAGCAGTACTTC.

This clone was seen a handful of times. This sequence joins TRBV18 and TRBJ2-2; D is ambiguous. Trimming left V 3 bases short and J 3 bases short, with 8 bases between. There are 14 residues in the CDR3. Germline V gene data show CDR1 as KGHSH and CDR2 as LQKENI. DNA for the CDR3: TGTGCCAGCTCACCTCGGTCCGACACCGGGGAGCTGTTTTTT. Translation: CASSPRSDTGELFF.

The CDR3 DNA follows: TGTGCCTGGAGTGCATGGGCGCCGATGAACACTGAAGCTTTCTTT. Amino acid sequence: CAWSAWAPMNTEAFF. This rearrangement joins TRBV30 to TRBJ1-1; D is uncertain. Trimming left V 1 base short and J 0 bases short, with 12 bases between. Looked up from germline, CDR1 is GTSNPN and CDR2 is SVGIG (reference sequence). The CDR3 consists of 15 residues.

The chain combines TRBV7-2 with TRBJ1-2, with a possible D match to TRBD1 (5 bases). The CDR3 is made up of 14 amino acids. V was clipped by 0 bases and J by 4 bases, with 9 bases between them. Per the germline V gene, CDR1 is SGHTA and CDR2 is FQGNSA. The CDR3 DNA reads TGTGCCAGCAGCTTAGCCTCGACAGTCTATGGCTACACCTTC. This gives the protein CASSLASTVYGYTF.

The DNA for the CDR3 is TGTGCCAGCAGCCTCGGACTAGGCCAAGAGACCCAGTACTTC. Encoded protein: CASSLGLGQETQYF. The chain carries TRBV7-3 and TRBJ2-5; 7 bases agree with TRBD2. The CDR3 spans 14 residues. Germline values: CDR1 SGHTA, CDR2 FQGTGA. V shed 5 bases and J 1 base; nucleotides not matched to a gene: 4.

The chain employs TRBV5-6 and TRBJ2-5; 8 bases align to TRBD1. This CDR3 is built from 17 residues. Germline CDR1 and CDR2: SGHDT and YYEEEE. The V gene end was trimmed by 4 bases and the J gene end by 5 bases; junction bases not matched to a gene: 16. CDR3 DNA sequence: TGTGCCAGCAGCATCACCTCCAGGGGGCCCCTCGCGGAGACCCAGTACTTC. Residues: CASSITSRGPLAETQYF.

This chain connects TRBV11-3 to TRBJ2-2; the D gene is possibly TRBD1 (5 bases). Germline-derived CDR1 and CDR2 are SGHNT and YENEEA. V was pared by 3 bases and J by 4 bases, with 9 bases between. This CDR3 is 14 amino acids long. The CDR3 reads CASSFGQGTGELFF. As DNA, the CDR3 is TGTGCCAGCAGCTTCGGTCAGGGCACCGGGGAGCTGTTTTTT.

This chain links TRBV7-9 with TRBJ1-5, with 7 positions matching TRBD1. V gave up 5 bases and J gave up 6 bases; unmatched junction bases: 10. Germline CDR1 SEHNR, CDR2 FQNEAQ (reference sequence). The CDR3 extends over 15 amino acids. The CDR3 DNA follows: TGTGCCAGCAGCGGATCCGGGACAGCGGGTCAGCCCCAGCATTTT. It yields the protein CASSGSGTAGQPQHF.

The chain employs TRBV2 and TRBJ2-3; 7 bases align to TRBD2. Germline V gene sequence: CDR1 SNHLY, CDR2 FYNNEI. The CDR3 length is 14 residues. V lost 8 bases to trimming and J lost 6 bases; unmatched junction nucleotides: 11. The CDR3 protein is CASGSSGRVDTQYF. The CDR3 DNA follows: TGTGCCAGCGGTAGTAGCGGGCGTGTGGATACGCAGTATTTT.

The V gene is TRBV7-7, the J gene TRBJ2-3; the D gene is possibly TRBD1 (5 bases). The ends were cut back, 5 bases at V and 0 bases at J, with 12 bases in the middle. Germline lookup yields CDR1 SSHAT and CDR2 FNYEAQ (reference sequence). The CDR3 covers 15 residues. CDR3 DNA: TGTGCCAGCAGCGCCCTTGACAGTAGCACAGATACGCAGTATTTT. It specifies CASSALDSSTDTQYF.

This clone turned up a few times. The chain uses TRBV18 and TRBJ1-2; 9 nucleotides agree with TRBD1. The CDR3 length is 17 residues. J lost 3 bases, V lost 2 bases, and 10 bases had no gene match. Per germline, CDR1 KGHSH and CDR2 LQKENI. CDR3 protein: CASSPRAAGQGDYGYTF. In DNA, the CDR3 is TGTGCCAGCTCACCAAGGGCCGCGGGACAGGGTGACTATGGCTACACCTTC.

The CDR3 DNA is TGTGCCAGCAGTTACTCGGGACAGTCCTACGAGCAGTACTTC. Translating gives CASSYSGQSYEQYF. The chain has TRBV6-5 and TRBJ2-7; 7 positions agree with TRBD1. This CDR3 is built from 14 residues. V lost 0 bases and J lost 1; bases outside the gene matches: 0. The germline gives CDR1 MNHEY, CDR2 SVGAGI.

The chain is built from TRBV7-9 and TRBJ2-1, with D uncertain. The germline V and J ends were trimmed by 2 bases and 4 bases, with 9 bases remaining between them. The CDR3 is 14 residues long. Germline values: CDR1 SEHNR, CDR2 FQNEAQ (reference sequence). In DNA, the CDR3 is TGTGCCAGCAGCTTAAGGTACAGTTACAATGAGCAGTTCTTC. It specifies CASSLRYSYNEQFF.

This sequence joins TRBV14 and TRBJ2-3; 10 bases agree with TRBD2. V lost 4 bases and J lost 0; bases outside the gene matches: 1. Per germline, CDR1 SGHDN and CDR2 FVKESK. The CDR3 runs to 15 residues. The CDR3 loop is CASSPTSGSTDTQYF. CDR3 nucleotide sequence: TGTGCCAGCAGCCCGACTAGCGGGAGCACAGATACGCAGTATTTT.

This clone was counted only a few times. The chain uses TRBV19 and TRBJ2-1, with 10 bases identical to TRBD2. Germline lookup yields CDR1 LNHDA and CDR2 SQIVND (reference sequence). V lost 2 bases, J lost 1 base, and 17 bases stayed unmatched. This CDR3 spans 21 amino acids. CDR3 sequence reads: CASSIKAASGRIRGSYNEQFF. In DNA, the CDR3 is TGTGCCAGTAGTATAAAAGCGGCTAGCGGGAGAATACGGGGGTCCTACAATGAGCAGTTCTTC. Together with reference TRBV19 and TRBJ2-1, the CDR3 gives the full variable domain: DGGITQSPKYLFRKEGQNVTLSCEQNLNHDAMYWYRQDPGQGLRLIYYSQIVNDFQKGDIAEGYSVSREKKESFPLTVTSAQKNPTAFYLCASSIKAASGRIRGSYNEQFFGPGTRLTVL.

The chain combines TRBV7-2 with TRBJ2-1; tentative D call: TRBD1 (6 bases). The CDR3 has 14 residues. Germline V gene sequence: CDR1 SGHTA, CDR2 FQGNSA. The V gene lost 5 bases and the J gene lost 12 bases, with 20 bases spanning the gap. The CDR3 DNA is TGTGCCAGCAGCCAGTACCAGGGCCCCAGGGGGCAGTTCTTC. This translates into CASSQYQGPRGQFF.

This chain uses TRBV28 with TRBJ2-4, with 11 nucleotides matching TRBD2. CDR1 is MDHEN, CDR2 SYDVKM, per germline. The V and J ends lost 8 bases and 3 bases, in that order; junction bases with no gene match: 6. The CDR3 runs 15 residues. CDR3 residues: CASYGSGRGKNIQYF. Here the CDR3 DNA reads TGTGCCAGCTACGGTAGCGGGAGGGGCAAAAACATTCAGTACTTC.

V usage is TRBV5-6 and J usage is TRBJ2-1; TRBD1 might be the D (5 bases). Germline loops: CDR1 SGHDT, CDR2 YYEEEE. With 0 bases removed from V and 10 bases from J, the gap between germline ends came to 8 bases. This CDR3 is 12 amino acids long. CDR3 sequence: CASSLVPGEQFF. CDR3 coding DNA: TGTGCCAGCAGCTTGGTTCCAGGGGAGCAGTTCTTC.

V is TRBV28 and J is TRBJ1-4; D is unresolved. Trimming removed 5 bases at V and 8 bases at J, with 18 bases between. The germline V gene encodes CDR1 MDHEN and CDR2 SYDVKM. This CDR3 has 15 amino acids. In DNA form, the CDR3 reads TGTGCCAGCAGTGGCGGGTCCCTATCGGGGGAAAAACTGTTTTTT. Its translation: CASSGGSLSGEKLFF. The full variable domain, in which reference TRBV28 and TRBJ1-4 provide the parts outside the CDR3, is DVKVTQSSRYLVKRTGEKVFLECVQDMDHENMFWYRQDPGLGLRLIYFSYDVKMKEKGDIPEGYSVSREKKERFSLILESASTNQTSMYLCASSGGSLSGEKLFFGSGTQLSVL.